This T cell receptor beta chain comes out of a study of control samples from healthy donors and cancer patients (dated by TCRdb to 2019 to 2021). The library was made by the immunoSEQ multiplex PCR assay. Imported from immuneACCESS, the table was reduced by TCRdb to in-frame sequences with V and J called. These copies leave out some clones; in studies compared against another copy, an unresolved V gene accounts for under half, and the cause of the remainder is not known. The sample profile shows some 190,000 clones; roughly nine tenths of them were found once. The ten largest clones capture 1.5% to 2% of the sample. Via the germline V gene, CDR1 is SGDLS and CDR2 YYNGEE. Here V drops 3 bases and J drops 2 bases, and the junction holds 9 bases not matched to any gene. There are 16 amino acids in the CDR3, from cysteine to phenylalanine inclusive. Of the read, only the CDR3 DNA is kept; its 48 bases are in frame from base 1.

With regard to this clone: Its antigen remains undetermined. Base quality data are lacking; no much larger clone is found one base away.

This sequence was found in a young man in good health. Rearrangement joined TRBV9 to TRBJ2-7, with 9 middle bases fitting TRBD2. The specimen sequenced was blood. The CDR3 region has the sequence CASSAHDSGGTYEQYF. The DNA is TGTGCCAGCAGCGCGCATGATAGCGGGGGAACCTACGAGCAGTACTTC.